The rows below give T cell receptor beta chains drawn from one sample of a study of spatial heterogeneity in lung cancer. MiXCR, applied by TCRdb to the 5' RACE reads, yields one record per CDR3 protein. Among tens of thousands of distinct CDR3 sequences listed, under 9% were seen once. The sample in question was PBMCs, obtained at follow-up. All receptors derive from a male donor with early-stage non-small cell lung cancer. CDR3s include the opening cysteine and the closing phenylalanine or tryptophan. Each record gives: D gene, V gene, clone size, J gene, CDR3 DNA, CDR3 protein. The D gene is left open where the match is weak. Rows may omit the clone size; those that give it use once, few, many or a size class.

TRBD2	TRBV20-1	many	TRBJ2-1	TGCAGTGGCGGGGGGGCGTATGAGCAGTTCTTC	CSGGGAYEQFF
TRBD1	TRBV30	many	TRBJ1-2	TGTGCCTGGGAAACAGGGGGCGGTATGGATGGCTACACCTTC	CAWETGGGMDGYTF
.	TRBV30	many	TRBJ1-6	TGTGCCTGGAGCGAGGACAGCTTCAATTCACCCCTCCACTTT	CAWSEDSFNSPLHF
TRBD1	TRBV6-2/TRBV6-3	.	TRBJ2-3	TGTGCCAGCACCACGACCGGGACAGGGGGCCCAGATACGCAGTATTTT	CASTTTGTGGPDTQYF
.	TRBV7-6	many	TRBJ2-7	TGTGCCAGCAGCTCCGCGGAGGGGGCGCTTGGCGAGCAGTACTTC	CASSSAEGALGEQYF
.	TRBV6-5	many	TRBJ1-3	TGTGCCAGCAGTTACTCGAGGGACGCAAGCTTCTCTGGAAACACCATATATTTT	CASSYSRDASFSGNTIYF
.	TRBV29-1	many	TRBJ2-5	TGCAGCGTTGACACCGGGAACCAAGAGACCCAGTACTTC	CSVDTGNQETQYF
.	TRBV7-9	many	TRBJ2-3	TGTGCCAGCAGCTCCCCACGAGCTAGCACCACAGATACGCAGTATTTT	CASSSPRASTTDTQYF
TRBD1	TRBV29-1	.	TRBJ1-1	TGCAGCGGCGGAGGACAGGGGAACACTGAAGCTTTCTTT	CSGGGQGNTEAFF
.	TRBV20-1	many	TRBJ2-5	TGCAGTGCTAGTCTCCCCCAGTCGGGCCAAGAGACCCAGTACTTC	CSASLPQSGQETQYF
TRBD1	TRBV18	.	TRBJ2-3	TGTGCCAGCTCAGAAGACACAGGGGGCAAAGATACGCAGTATTTT	CASSEDTGGKDTQYF
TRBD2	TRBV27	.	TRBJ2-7	TGTGCCAGCAGTTCCTCCCCTACTAGCGGGGGGGGGGAGCAGTACTTC	CASSSSPTSGGGEQYF
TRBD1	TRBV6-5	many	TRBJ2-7	TGTGCCAGCAGGGGGACAGGGGGCGGCACGGAGCAGTACTTC	CASRGTGGGTEQYF
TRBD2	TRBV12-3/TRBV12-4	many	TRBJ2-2	TGTGCCAGCAGCCCTTATAGCGGGGGGGCCACCGGGGAGCTGTTTTTT	CASSPYSGGATGELFF
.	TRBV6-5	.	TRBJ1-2	TGTGCCAGCAGTTATTCTGGGGGAGGCTATGGCTACACCTTC	CASSYSGGGYGYTF
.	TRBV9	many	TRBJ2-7	TGTGCCAGCAGCGTAGACCTGCAGGGTCACGAGCAGTACTTC	CASSVDLQGHEQYF
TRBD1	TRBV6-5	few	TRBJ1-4	TGTGCCAGCAGTTCGACGACAGGGGTCAATGAAAAACTGTTTTTT	CASSSTTGVNEKLFF
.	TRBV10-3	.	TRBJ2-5	TGTGCCATCAGTGTTCAGAGACAAGAGACCCAGTACTTC	CAISVQRQETQYF
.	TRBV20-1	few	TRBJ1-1	TGCAGTGCTAGAGGGCAGGTAGACACTGAAGCTTTCTTT	CSARGQVDTEAFF
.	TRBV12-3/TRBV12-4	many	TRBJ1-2	TGTGCCAGCAGCATGTTGGGCTATGGCTACACCTTC	CASSMLGYGYTF
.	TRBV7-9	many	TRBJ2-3	TGTGCCAGCAGCTCAAGGGCAACTAGCAGCACAGATACGCAGTATTTT	CASSSRATSSTDTQYF
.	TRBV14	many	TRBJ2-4	TGTGCCAGCAGCCCCTTTTCGGACATTCAGTACTTC	CASSPFSDIQYF
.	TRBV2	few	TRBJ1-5	TGTGCCAGCAGTGAAGGGCTGGGCAATCAGCCCCAGCATTTT	CASSEGLGNQPQHF
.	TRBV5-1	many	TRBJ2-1	TGCGCCAGCAGGGATCGGACGGACCCGGGGGAGCAGTTCTTC	CASRDRTDPGEQFF
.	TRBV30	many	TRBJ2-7	TGTGCCCTGTCACAGGCCGGGATCAACTACGAGCAGTACTTC	CALSQAGINYEQYF
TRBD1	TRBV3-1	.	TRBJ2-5	TGTGCCAGCAGGAGGACAGGGCGGTCACAGACCCAGTACTTC	CASRRTGRSQTQYF
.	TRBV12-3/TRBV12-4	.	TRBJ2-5	TGTGCCAGCAGTCCAGGGGAAGAGACCCAGTACTTC	CASSPGEETQYF
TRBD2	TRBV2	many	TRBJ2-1	TGTGCCAGCAGGAAGGGGACTAGCGGGGCCAATGAGCAGTTCTTC	CASRKGTSGANEQFF
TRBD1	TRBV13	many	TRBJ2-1	TGTGCCAGCAGCCCATGGGACAGGGAGGATGAGCAGTTCTTC	CASSPWDREDEQFF
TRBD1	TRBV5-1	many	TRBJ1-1	TGCGCCAGCAGCTTCCAGGGGGGTAACGGTCCAACTAACACTGAAGCTTTCTTT	CASSFQGGNGPTNTEAFF
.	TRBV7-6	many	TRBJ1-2	TGTGCCAGCAGCCCAAGCCCTGGGGAATGGAACTATGGCTACACCTTC	CASSPSPGEWNYGYTF
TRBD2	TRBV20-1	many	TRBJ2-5	TGCAGTGCTAGTTATGTTTGGGGGGGAGAGACCCAGTACTTC	CSASYVWGGETQYF
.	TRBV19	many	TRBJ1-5	TGTGCCAGTAGTCCCTCGGGTCAAGGTCAGCCCCAGCATTTT	CASSPSGQGQPQHF
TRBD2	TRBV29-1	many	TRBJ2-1	TGCAGCGTTGAAGGGCCCCGACTAGCGGGGGGGCCGGGTGAGCAGTTCTTC	CSVEGPRLAGGPGEQFF
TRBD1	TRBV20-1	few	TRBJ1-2	TGCAGTGCTAGTGAATTGGGACAGAATACTTATGGCTACACCTTC	CSASELGQNTYGYTF
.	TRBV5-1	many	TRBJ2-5	TGCGCCAGCATGTCCGACAGGAAAGAGACCCAGTACTTC	CASMSDRKETQYF
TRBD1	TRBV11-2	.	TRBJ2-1	TGTGCCAGCAGGTTGACAGGGCTCAACAATGAGCAGTTCTTC	CASRLTGLNNEQFF
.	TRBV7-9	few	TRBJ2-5	TGTGCCAGCAGCCATCTATTGGGGGAGCGAACCCAGTACTTC	CASSHLLGERTQYF